The rows below give T cell receptor beta chains drawn from one sample of a study of vaccination and CD4 T cells after COVID-19. For these receptors, no antigen is known. One entry per CDR3 protein, called by TCRdb with MiXCR from the PCR reads. The sample lists 8,400 or so distinct CDR3 sequences, less than 55% occurring once. Sequenced sample: CD4+ T cells from blood, cultured in vitro. Receptors originate from a human donor in good health. CDR3s include the opening cysteine and the closing phenylalanine or tryptophan. D genes are given only for firm matches. Rows may omit the clone size; those that give it use once, few, many or a size class.

>NA|NA|TRBV19|TRBJ1-5
CASREGLGDQPQHF
TGTGCCAGTAGGGAAGGGCTGGGGGATCAGCCCCAGCATTTT
>few|TRBD2|TRBV20-1|TRBJ2-3
CSAPGLAGGRGDTQYF
TGCAGTGCACCTGGACTAGCGGGGGGGCGTGGAGATACGCAGTATTTT
>NA|NA|TRBV20-1|TRBJ1-1
CSARAGGSAEAFF
TGCAGTGCTAGAGCTGGGGGGAGTGCTGAAGCTTTCTTT
>NA|NA|TRBV14|TRBJ1-1
CASSQVGRPNTEAFF
TGTGCCAGCAGCCAAGTCGGACGGCCGAACACTGAAGCTTTCTTT
>NA|TRBD1|TRBV4-1|TRBJ1-2
CASSQPIRTGSYGYTF
TGCGCCAGCAGCCAACCCATCCGGACAGGTAGTTATGGCTACACCTTC
>few|NA|TRBV12-3/TRBV12-4|TRBJ1-2
CASSLMVGTYGYTF
TGTGCCAGCAGTTTAATGGTAGGGACTTATGGCTACACCTTC
>NA|TRBD1|TRBV5-1|TRBJ1-1
CASSSGQGHGNTEAFF
TGCGCCAGCAGCTCGGGACAGGGCCACGGGAACACTGAAGCTTTCTTT
>NA|NA|TRBV6-5|TRBJ2-1
CASSYGVSYNEQFF
TGTGCCAGCAGTTATGGGGTTTCCTACAATGAGCAGTTCTTC
>NA|TRBD1|TRBV7-2|TRBJ2-1
CASRSQGAGEQFF
TGTGCCAGCAGATCACAGGGGGCAGGAGAGCAGTTCTTC
>NA|TRBD2|TRBV7-8|TRBJ2-7
CASSFGTSGSYEQYF
TGTGCCAGCAGCTTTGGGACTAGCGGCTCCTACGAGCAGTACTTC
>NA|NA|TRBV6-1|TRBJ2-7
CASSDRSPFYEQYF
TGTGCCAGCAGTGACAGGTCCCCCTTCTACGAGCAGTACTTC
>NA|NA|TRBV7-6|TRBJ1-6
CASSLVESGSPLHF
TGTGCCAGCAGCTTAGTGGAGTCTGGATCACCCCTCCACTTT
>NA|TRBD1|TRBV19|TRBJ1-5
CASRTGAGQPQHF
TGTGCCAGTAGAACAGGGGCTGGCCAGCCCCAGCATTTT
>NA|NA|TRBV6-2/TRBV6-3|TRBJ1-1
CASSFGTTNTEAFF
TGTGCCAGCAGTTTCGGGACGACGAACACTGAAGCTTTCTTT
>NA|NA|TRBV7-2|TRBJ2-3
CASRRDGGADTQYF
TGTGCCAGCAGGCGAGACGGTGGGGCGGATACGCAGTATTTT
>NA|TRBD1|TRBV7-8|TRBJ2-7
CASSLVQGSPYEQYF
TGTGCCAGCAGCTTAGTACAGGGGAGCCCCTACGAGCAGTACTTC
>NA|NA|TRBV10-1|TRBJ2-3
CASSESFGQKTDTQYF
TGCGCCAGCAGTGAGTCGTTCGGACAGAAAACAGATACGCAGTATTTT
>medium-sized|NA|TRBV12-3/TRBV12-4|TRBJ2-3
CASREDRTQYF
TGTGCCAGCAGGGAAGACAGGACGCAGTATTTT
>once|NA|TRBV6-1|TRBJ1-2
CASRGKTGDYGYTF
TGTGCCAGCAGGGGTAAAACAGGTGACTATGGCTACACCTTC
>few|TRBD1|TRBV20-1|TRBJ2-1
CSAQDRAYNEQFF
TGCAGTGCCCAGGACAGGGCCTACAATGAGCAGTTCTTC
>NA|TRBD1|TRBV29-1|TRBJ1-2
CSVDAPGQGLDGYTF
TGCAGCGTTGACGCTCCGGGACAGGGTTTGGATGGCTACACCTTC
>NA|NA|TRBV19|TRBJ2-5
CASSDGVTVVGETQYF
TGTGCCAGTAGTGACGGCGTGACAGTAGTTGGAGAGACCCAGTACTTC
>NA|NA|TRBV20-1|TRBJ1-5
CSATRGEYQPQHF
TGCAGCGCTACCCGGGGGGAGTATCAGCCCCAGCATTTT
>NA|NA|TRBV30|TRBJ1-5
CAWSVAGTQSNQPQHF
TGTGCCTGGAGTGTAGCCGGGACACAAAGCAATCAGCCCCAGCATTTT
>NA|TRBD2|TRBV20-1|TRBJ2-1
CSARDPRTSGGGDYNEQFF
TGCAGTGCTAGAGATCCGCGGACTAGCGGGGGGGGAGACTACAATGAGCAGTTCTTC
>once|TRBD2|TRBV5-1|TRBJ2-7
CASTQGMGLAGEQYF
TGCGCCAGCACCCAAGGGATGGGACTAGCGGGCGAGCAGTACTTC
>NA|NA|TRBV6-1|TRBJ2-2
CASSDGSLGTGELFF
TGTGCCAGCAGTGACGGCAGCCTAGGCACCGGGGAGCTGTTTTTT
>once|NA|TRBV5-1|TRBJ2-1
CASSSRDSYNEQFF
TGCGCCAGCAGCTCCCGGGACTCTTACAATGAGCAGTTCTTC
>NA|NA|TRBV10-3|TRBJ2-2
CAISRLGTGELFF
TGTGCCATCAGCCGACTCGGCACCGGGGAGCTGTTTTTT
>NA|TRBD1|TRBV6-1|TRBJ1-1
CASRTGSTEAFF
TGTGCCAGCAGGACAGGGTCCACTGAAGCTTTCTTT
>NA|NA|TRBV29-1|TRBJ2-3
CSASRGDRTDTQYF
TGCAGCGCCAGCCGCGGGGACCGAACAGATACGCAGTATTTT
>NA|NA|TRBV7-9|TRBJ1-1
CASSPPSRAEAFF
TGTGCCAGCAGCCCCCCGAGCAGGGCCGAAGCTTTCTTT
>NA|TRBD1|TRBV5-6|TRBJ2-2
CASSLAGQGYTGELFF
TGTGCCAGCAGCTTGGCGGGACAGGGGTACACCGGGGAGCTGTTTTTT
>few|TRBD1|TRBV7-2|TRBJ1-5
CASSPTGGNQPQHF
TGTGCCAGCAGCCCAACAGGGGGCAATCAGCCCCAGCATTTT
>few|NA|TRBV24-1|TRBJ2-5
CATAAGETQYF
TGTGCCACCGCCGCGGGAGAGACCCAGTACTTC
>NA|TRBD1|TRBV5-1|TRBJ1-2
CASSSGQNLYGYTF
TGCGCCAGCAGCTCGGGACAGAACCTCTATGGCTACACCTTC
>NA|NA|TRBV6-1|TRBJ1-5
CASNSGSNQPQHF
TGTGCCAGCAACTCAGGTAGCAATCAGCCCCAGCATTTT
>once|NA|TRBV6-4|TRBJ2-1
CASSEVGSREQFF
TGTGCCAGCAGTGAAGTAGGCTCGAGGGAGCAGTTCTTC
>NA|NA|TRBV6-1|TRBJ2-5
CASRPSPLGYETQYF
TGTGCCAGCAGACCAAGCCCGCTGGGTTACGAGACCCAGTACTTC
>few|NA|TRBV19|TRBJ2-6
CASSNSQRSGANVLTF
TGTGCCAGTAGTAACTCCCAGCGCTCTGGGGCCAACGTCCTGACTTTC
>NA|NA|TRBV7-9|TRBJ2-7
CASSGGRSYEQYF
TGTGCCAGCTCGGGGGGCCGCTCCTACGAGCAGTACTTC
>few|NA|TRBV20-1|TRBJ1-4
CSAPSWERGEKLFF
TGCAGTGCTCCCTCTTGGGAAAGGGGGGAAAAACTGTTTTTT
>NA|TRBD1|TRBV28|TRBJ2-5
CASSLTGTGGQETQYF
TGTGCCAGCAGTTTAACCGGGACAGGGGGCCAAGAGACCCAGTACTTC
>NA|TRBD1|TRBV7-2|TRBJ2-3
CASSPVGTARTDTQYF
TGTGCCAGCAGCCCCGTAGGGACAGCCCGCACAGATACGCAGTATTTT
>NA|NA|TRBV6-1|TRBJ2-5
CASSLRSQETQYF
TGTGCCAGCAGTCTTCGTAGTCAAGAGACCCAGTACTTC
>NA|NA|TRBV20-1|TRBJ1-1
CSAISDRQNTEAFF
TGCAGTGCTATAAGTGACAGGCAGAACACTGAAGCTTTCTTT
>few|NA|TRBV25-1|TRBJ2-3
CASRGARTSTDTQYF
TGTGCCAGCCGGGGTGCGCGGACCAGCACAGATACGCAGTATTTT
>NA|TRBD2|TRBV29-1|TRBJ2-1
CSVRERDPNEQFF
TGCAGCGTTCGCGAGCGGGATCCCAATGAGCAGTTCTTC
>NA|NA|TRBV12-5|TRBJ2-7
CASGFPHTGNSYEQYF
TGTGCTAGTGGTTTCCCTCATACAGGGAACTCCTACGAGCAGTACTTC
>few|TRBD1|TRBV20-1|TRBJ1-6
CSARVYRQQGVLTPLHF
TGCAGTGCTAGAGTTTACCGGCAGCAGGGGGTTCTAACACCCCTCCACTTT
>NA|NA|TRBV6-1|TRBJ1-2
CASGENYGYTF
TGTGCCAGCGGGGAGAACTATGGCTACACCTTC
>NA|TRBD1|TRBV18|TRBJ1-5
CASSPQGDQPQHF
TGTGCCAGCTCACCGCAGGGGGATCAGCCCCAGCATTTT
>once|NA|TRBV5-1|TRBJ1-1
CASSFLSGTEAFF
TGCGCCAGCAGCTTCTTATCGGGGACTGAAGCTTTCTTT
>few|NA|TRBV19|TRBJ1-1
CASSIAWGTEAFF
TGTGCCAGTAGTATCGCCTGGGGCACTGAAGCTTTCTTT
>NA|NA|TRBV5-4|TRBJ2-2
CASSFTSAGELFF
TGTGCCAGCAGCTTTACTAGTGCTGGGGAGCTGTTTTTT
>NA|NA|TRBV15|TRBJ1-1
CATSREGTVNTEAFF
TGTGCCACCAGCAGAGAGGGCACTGTGAACACTGAAGCTTTCTTT
>NA|NA|TRBV19|TRBJ2-7
CASSIGSGPFYEQYF
TGTGCCAGTAGTATTGGATCGGGACCCTTCTACGAGCAGTACTTC
>few|NA|TRBV7-2|TRBJ2-7
CASSPTPTGTYEQYF
TGTGCCAGCAGCCCGACGCCGACAGGAACCTACGAGCAGTACTTC